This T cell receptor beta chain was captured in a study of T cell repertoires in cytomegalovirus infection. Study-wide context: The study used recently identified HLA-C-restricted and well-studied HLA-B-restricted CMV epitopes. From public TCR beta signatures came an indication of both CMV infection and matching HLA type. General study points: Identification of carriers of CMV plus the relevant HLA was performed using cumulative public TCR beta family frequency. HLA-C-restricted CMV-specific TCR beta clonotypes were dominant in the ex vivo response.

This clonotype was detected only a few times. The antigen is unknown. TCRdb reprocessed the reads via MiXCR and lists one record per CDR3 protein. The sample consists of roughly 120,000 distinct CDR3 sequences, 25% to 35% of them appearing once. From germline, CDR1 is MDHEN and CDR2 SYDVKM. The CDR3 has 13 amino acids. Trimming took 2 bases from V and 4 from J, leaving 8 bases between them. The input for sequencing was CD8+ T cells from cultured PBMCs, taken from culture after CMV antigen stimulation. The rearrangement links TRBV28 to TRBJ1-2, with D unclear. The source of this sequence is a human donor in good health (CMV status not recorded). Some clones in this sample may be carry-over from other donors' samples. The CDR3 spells CASSLGLAYGYTF. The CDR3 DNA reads TGTGCCAGCAGTTTAGGTCTGGCCTATGGCTACACCTTC.